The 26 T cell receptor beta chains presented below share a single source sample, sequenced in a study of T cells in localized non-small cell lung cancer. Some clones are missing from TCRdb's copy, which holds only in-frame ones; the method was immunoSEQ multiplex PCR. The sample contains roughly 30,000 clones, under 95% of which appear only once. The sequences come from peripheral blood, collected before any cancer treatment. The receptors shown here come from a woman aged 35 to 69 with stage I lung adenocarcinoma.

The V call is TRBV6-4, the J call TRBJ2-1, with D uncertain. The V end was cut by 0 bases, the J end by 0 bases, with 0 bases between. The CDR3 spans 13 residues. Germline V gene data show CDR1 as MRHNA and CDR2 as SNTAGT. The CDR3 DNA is TGTGCCAGCAGTGACTCCTCCTACAATGAGCAGTTCTTC. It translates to CASSDSSYNEQFF.

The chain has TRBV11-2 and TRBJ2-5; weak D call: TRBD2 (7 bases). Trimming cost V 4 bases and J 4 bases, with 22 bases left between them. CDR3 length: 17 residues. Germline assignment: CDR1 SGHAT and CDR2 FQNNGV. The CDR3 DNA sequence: TGTGCCAGCAGCTATTTTCCCGCGGGGAGGGGGGTAGAGACCCAGTACTTC. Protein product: CASSYFPAGRGVETQYF.

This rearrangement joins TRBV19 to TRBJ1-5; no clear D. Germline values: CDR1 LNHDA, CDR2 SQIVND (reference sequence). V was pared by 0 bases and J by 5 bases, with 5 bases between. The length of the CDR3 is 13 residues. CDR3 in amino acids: CASSIDQDQPQHF. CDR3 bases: TGTGCCAGTAGTATAGATCAAGATCAGCCCCAGCATTTT.

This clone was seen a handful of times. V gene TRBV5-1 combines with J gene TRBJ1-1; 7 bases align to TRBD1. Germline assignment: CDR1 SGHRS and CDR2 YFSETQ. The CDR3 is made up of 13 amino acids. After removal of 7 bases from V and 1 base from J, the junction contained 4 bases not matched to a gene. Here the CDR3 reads CASRDSRNTEAFF. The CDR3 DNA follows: TGCGCCAGCCGGGACAGCCGGAACACTGAAGCTTTCTTT.

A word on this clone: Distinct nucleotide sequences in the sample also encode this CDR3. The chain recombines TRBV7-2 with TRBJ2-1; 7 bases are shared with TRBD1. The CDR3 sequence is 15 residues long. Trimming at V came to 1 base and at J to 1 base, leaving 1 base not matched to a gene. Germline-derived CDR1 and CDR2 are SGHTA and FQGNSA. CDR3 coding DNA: TGTGCCAGCAGCTTAGGCAGGGGGTCCTACAATGAGCAGTTCTTC. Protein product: CASSLGRGSYNEQFF.

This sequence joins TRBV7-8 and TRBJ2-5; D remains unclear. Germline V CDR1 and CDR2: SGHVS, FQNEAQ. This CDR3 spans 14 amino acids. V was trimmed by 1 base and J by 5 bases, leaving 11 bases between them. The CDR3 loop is CASSLGTDRETQYF. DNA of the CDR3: TGTGCCAGCAGCTTAGGGACCGATAGGGAGACCCAGTACTTC. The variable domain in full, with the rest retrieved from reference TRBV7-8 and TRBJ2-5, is GAGVSQSPRYKVAKRGQDVALRCDPISGHVSLFWYQQALGQGPEFLTYFQNEAQLDKSGLPSDRFFAERPEGSVSTLKIQRTQQEDSAVYLCASSLGTDRETQYFGPGTRLLVL.

The CDR3 is CASSSGGFLAGAADTQYF. The CDR3, as DNA: TGTGCCAGCAGCAGCGGAGGATTTCTAGCGGGAGCTGCAGATACGCAGTATTTT. V is TRBV5-5 and J is TRBJ2-3; 10 bases fit TRBD2. This CDR3 region has 18 residues. Trimming at V came to 4 bases and at J to 4 bases, leaving 15 bases not matched to a gene. CDR1 and CDR2 from the germline V gene are SGHKS and YYEKEE (reference sequence).

CDR3 protein: CASSIPWGNQPQHF. The DNA of the CDR3 is TGTGCCAGTAGTATCCCCTGGGGTAATCAGCCCCAGCATTTT. This rearrangement joins TRBV19 to TRBJ1-5; D gene ambiguous. Germline V CDR1 and CDR2: LNHDA, SQIVND (reference sequence). This CDR3 has 14 amino acids. Between the trimmed V and J ends, which lost 3 bases and 4 bases, there was a span of 10 bases.

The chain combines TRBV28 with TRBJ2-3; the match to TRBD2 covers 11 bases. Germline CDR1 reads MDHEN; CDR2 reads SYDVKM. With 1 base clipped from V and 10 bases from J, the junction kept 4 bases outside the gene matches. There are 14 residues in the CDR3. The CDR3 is CASSLSTSGGSQYF. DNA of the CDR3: TGTGCCAGCAGTTTATCTACTAGCGGGGGTTCGCAGTATTTT.

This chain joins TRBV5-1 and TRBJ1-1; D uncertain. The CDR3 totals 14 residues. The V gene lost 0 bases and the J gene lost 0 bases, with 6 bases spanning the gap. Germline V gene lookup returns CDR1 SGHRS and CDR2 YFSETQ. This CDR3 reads CASSLVGMNTEAFF. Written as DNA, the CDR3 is TGCGCCAGCAGCTTGGTGGGGATGAACACTGAAGCTTTCTTT.

The CDR3 bases are TGTGCCAGCAGTGCCCAAGGCTCTGGAAACACCATATATTTT. Translated: CASSAQGSGNTIYF. The chain couples TRBV2 to TRBJ1-3; D unresolved. The V gene's germline CDR1 is SNHLY and CDR2 FYNNEI. The CDR3 consists of 14 residues. V was pared by 4 bases and J by 0 bases, with 7 bases between.

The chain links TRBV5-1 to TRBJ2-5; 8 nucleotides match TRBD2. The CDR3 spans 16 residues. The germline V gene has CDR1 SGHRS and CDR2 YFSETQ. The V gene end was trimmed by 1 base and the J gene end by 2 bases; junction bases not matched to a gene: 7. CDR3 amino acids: CASSLLAAGAQETQYF. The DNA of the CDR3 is TGCGCCAGCAGCTTGCTGGCAGCGGGGGCGCAAGAGACCCAGTACTTC. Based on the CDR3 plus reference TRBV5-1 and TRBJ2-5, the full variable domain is KAGVTQTPRYLIKTRGQQVTLSCSPISGHRSVSWYQQTPGQGLQFLFEYFSETQRNKGNFPGRFSGRQFSNSRSEMNVSTLELGDSALYLCASSLLAAGAQETQYFGPGTRLLVL.

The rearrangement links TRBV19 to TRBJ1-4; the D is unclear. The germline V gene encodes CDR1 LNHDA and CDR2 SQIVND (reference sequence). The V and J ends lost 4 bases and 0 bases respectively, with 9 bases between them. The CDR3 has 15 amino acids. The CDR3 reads CASSKVSTTNEKLFF. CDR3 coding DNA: TGTGCCAGTAGTAAAGTGAGCACAACTAATGAAAAACTGTTTTTT.

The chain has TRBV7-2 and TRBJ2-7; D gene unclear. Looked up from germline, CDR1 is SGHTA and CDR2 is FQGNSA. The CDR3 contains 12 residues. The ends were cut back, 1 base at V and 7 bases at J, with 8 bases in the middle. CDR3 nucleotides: TGTGCCAGCAGCTTAGTGGCAAAAGAGCAGTACTTC. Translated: CASSLVAKEQYF. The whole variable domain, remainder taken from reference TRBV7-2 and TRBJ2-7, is GAGVSQSPSNKVTEKGKDVELRCDPISGHTALYWYRQSLGQGLEFLIYFQGNSAPDKSGLPSDRFSAERTGGSVSTLTIQRTQQEDSAVYLCASSLVAKEQYFGPGTRLTVT.

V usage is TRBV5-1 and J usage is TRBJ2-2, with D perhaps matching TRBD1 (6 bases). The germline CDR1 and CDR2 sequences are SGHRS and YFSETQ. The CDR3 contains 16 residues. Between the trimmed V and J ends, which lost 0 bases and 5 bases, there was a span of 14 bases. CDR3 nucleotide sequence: TGCGCCAGCAGCTTGGTTACAGGGAGTCGTACCGGGGAGCTGTTTTTT. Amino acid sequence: CASSLVTGSRTGELFF.

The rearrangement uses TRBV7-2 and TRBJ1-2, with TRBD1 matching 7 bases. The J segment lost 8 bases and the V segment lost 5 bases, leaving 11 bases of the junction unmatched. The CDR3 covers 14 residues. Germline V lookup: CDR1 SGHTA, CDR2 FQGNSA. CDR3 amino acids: CASSPTRGQEGYTF. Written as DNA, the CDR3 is TGTGCCAGCAGCCCCACAAGGGGGCAGGAAGGCTACACCTTC.

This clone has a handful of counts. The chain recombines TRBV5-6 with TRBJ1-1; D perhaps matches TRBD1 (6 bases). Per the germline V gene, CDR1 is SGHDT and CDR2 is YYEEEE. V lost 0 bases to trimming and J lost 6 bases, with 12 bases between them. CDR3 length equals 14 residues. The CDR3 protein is CASSLGQAAAEAFF. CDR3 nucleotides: TGTGCCAGCAGCTTGGGACAGGCGGCGGCTGAAGCTTTCTTT.

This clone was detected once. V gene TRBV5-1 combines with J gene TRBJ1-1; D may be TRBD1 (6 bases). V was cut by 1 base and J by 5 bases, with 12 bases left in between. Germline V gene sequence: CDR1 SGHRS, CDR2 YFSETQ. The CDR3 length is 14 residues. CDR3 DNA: TGCGCCAGCAGCTTGACCCCGGGACAAACTGAAGCTTTCTTT. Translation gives CASSLTPGQTEAFF.

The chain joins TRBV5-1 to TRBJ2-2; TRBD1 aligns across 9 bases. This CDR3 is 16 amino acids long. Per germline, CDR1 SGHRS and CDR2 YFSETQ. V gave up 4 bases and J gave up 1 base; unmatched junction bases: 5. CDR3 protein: CASSRTGQGNTGELFF. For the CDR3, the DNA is TGCGCCAGCAGCAGGACGGGACAGGGGAACACCGGGGAGCTGTTTTTT.

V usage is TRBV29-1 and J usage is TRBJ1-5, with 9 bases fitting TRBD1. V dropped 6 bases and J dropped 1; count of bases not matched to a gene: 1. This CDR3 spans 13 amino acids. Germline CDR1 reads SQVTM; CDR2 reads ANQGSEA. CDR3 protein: CSVQGASNQPQHF. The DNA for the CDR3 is TGCAGCGTACAGGGGGCAAGCAATCAGCCCCAGCATTTT. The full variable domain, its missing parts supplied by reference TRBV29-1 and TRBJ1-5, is SAVISQKPSRDICQRGTSLTIQCQVDSQVTMMFWYRQQPGQSLTLIATANQGSEATYESGFVIDKFPISRPNLTFSTLTVSNMSPEDSSIYLCSVQGASNQPQHFGDGTRLSIL.

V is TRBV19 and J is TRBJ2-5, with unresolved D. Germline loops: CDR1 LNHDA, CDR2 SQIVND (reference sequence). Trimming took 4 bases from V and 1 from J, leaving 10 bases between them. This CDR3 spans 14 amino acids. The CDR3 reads CASSRGYPQETQYF. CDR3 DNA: TGTGCCAGTAGTAGGGGATACCCCCAAGAGACCCAGTACTTC. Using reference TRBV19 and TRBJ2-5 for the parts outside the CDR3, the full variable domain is DGGITQSPKYLFRKEGQNVTLSCEQNLNHDAMYWYRQDPGQGLRLIYYSQIVNDFQKGDIAEGYSVSREKKESFPLTVTSAQKNPTAFYLCASSRGYPQETQYFGPGTRLLVL.

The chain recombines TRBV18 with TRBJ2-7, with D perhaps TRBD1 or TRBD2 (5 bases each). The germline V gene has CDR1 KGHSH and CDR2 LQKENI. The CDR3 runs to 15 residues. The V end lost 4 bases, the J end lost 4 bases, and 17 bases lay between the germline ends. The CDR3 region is CASSLAGTKEYEQYF. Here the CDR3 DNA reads TGTGCCAGCTCACTTGCCGGGACCAAGGAGTACGAGCAGTACTTC.

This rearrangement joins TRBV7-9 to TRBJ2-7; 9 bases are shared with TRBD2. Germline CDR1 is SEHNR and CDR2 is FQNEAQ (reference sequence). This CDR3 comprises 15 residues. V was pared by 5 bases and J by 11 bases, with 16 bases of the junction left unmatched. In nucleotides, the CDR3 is TGTGCCAGCAGCAACCGGGGCGGGAGGGACAGCGTAAAGTACTTC. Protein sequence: CASSNRGGRDSVKYF. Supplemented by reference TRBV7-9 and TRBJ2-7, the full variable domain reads DTGVSQNPRHKITKRGQNVTFRCDPISEHNRLYWYRQTLGQGPEFLTYFQNEAQLEKSRLLSDRFSAERPKGSFSTLEIQRTEQGDSAMYLCASSNRGGRDSVKYFGPGTRLTVT.

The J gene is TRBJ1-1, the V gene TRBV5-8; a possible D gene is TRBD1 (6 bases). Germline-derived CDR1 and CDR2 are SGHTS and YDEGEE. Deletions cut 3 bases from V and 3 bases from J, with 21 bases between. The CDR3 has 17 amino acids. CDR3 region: CASSSDRTEGGYTEAFF. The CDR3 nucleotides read TGTGCCAGCAGCTCCGACCGGACAGAGGGAGGCTACACTGAAGCTTTCTTT.

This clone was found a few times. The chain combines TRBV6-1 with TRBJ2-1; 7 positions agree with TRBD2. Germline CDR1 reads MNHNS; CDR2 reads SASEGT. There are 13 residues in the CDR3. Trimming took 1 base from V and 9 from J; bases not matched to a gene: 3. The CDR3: CASSEGGGSEQFF. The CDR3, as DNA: TGTGCCAGCAGTGAAGGGGGGGGGTCTGAGCAGTTCTTC.

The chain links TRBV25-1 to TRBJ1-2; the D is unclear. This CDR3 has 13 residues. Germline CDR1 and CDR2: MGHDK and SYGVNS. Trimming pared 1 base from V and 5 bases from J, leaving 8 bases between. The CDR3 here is CASSESREYGYTF. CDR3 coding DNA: TGTGCCAGCAGTGAATCGCGGGAGTATGGCTACACCTTC.